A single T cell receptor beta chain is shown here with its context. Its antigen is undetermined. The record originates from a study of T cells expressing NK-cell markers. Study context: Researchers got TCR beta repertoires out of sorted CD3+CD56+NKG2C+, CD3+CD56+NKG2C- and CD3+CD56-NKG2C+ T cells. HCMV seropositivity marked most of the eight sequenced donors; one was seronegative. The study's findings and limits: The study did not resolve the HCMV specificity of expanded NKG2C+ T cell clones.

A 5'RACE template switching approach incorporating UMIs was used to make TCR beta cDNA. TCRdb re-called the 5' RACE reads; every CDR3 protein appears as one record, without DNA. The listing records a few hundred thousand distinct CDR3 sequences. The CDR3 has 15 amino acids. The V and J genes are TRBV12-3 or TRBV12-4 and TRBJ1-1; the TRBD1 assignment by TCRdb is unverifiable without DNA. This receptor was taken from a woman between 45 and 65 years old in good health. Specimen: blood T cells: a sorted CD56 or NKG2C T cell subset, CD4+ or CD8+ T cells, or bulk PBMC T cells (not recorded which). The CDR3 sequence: CASSFQGALGTEAFF.